The following is a T cell receptor (beta chain) sequence with its context. No antigen is known for it. This entry belongs to a study of CD8 T cells in ankylosing spondylitis. Quantitative molecular-barcoded 5'-RACE generated the TCR beta libraries. In TCRdb, the 5' RACE reads were re-called with MiXCR into one record per CDR3 protein. The table has about 450,000 distinct CDR3 sequences, roughly a quarter seen once; the top ten hold about 0.89%. Germline CDR1 SEHNR, CDR2 FQNEAQ (reference sequence). After removal of 7 bases from V and 5 bases from J, the junction contained 3 bases not matched to a gene. The CDR3 loop spans 14 amino acids. Study findings and constraints: Relatively rare in peripheral blood, disease-linked clones were also CD8+. For ankylosing spondylitis blood, a TCR beta motif of roughly 8 highly homologous variants appeared characteristic. The clones that were linked to disease were reported to be significantly enriched in matched synovial fluid samples from ankylosing spondylitis patients.

This TCR was sampled from a male donor with ankylosing spondylitis. The chain couples TRBV7-9 to TRBJ2-1; TRBD2 matches at 12 bases. The sequencing sample was made of blood, either unsorted or a sorted T cell fraction (not recorded which). This chain's CDR3 is CASTRLAGDNEQFF. The CDR3 DNA follows: TGTGCCAGCACCCGACTAGCGGGAGACAATGAGCAGTTCTTC.